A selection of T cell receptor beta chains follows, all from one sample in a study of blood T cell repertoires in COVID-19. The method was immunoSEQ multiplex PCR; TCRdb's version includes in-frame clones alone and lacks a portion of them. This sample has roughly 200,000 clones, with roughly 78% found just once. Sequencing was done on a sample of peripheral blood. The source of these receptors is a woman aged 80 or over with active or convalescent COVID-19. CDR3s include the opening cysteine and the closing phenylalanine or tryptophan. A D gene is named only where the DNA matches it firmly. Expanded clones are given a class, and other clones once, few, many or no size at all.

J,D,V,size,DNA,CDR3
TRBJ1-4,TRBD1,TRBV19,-,TGTGCCAGTAGTCTTCGACAGGGAGTTGAAAAACTGTTTTTT,CASSLRQGVEKLFF
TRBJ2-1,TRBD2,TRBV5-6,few,TGTGCCAGCAGACCCGCTATAGCGGGCTCCTACAATGAGCAGTTCTTC,CASRPAIAGSYNEQFF
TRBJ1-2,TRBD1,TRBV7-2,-,TGTGCCAGCAGCTTAGTGCCGGGACAGGTTATCTATGGCTACACCTTC,CASSLVPGQVIYGYTF
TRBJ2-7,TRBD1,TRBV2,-,TGTGCCAGCGGCTTCCAAGACAGGGAGCCCTACGAGCAGTACTTC,CASGFQDREPYEQYF
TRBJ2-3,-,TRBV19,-,TGTGCCAGTAGTTCGAGGGTAACTAGCACAGATACGCAGTATTTT,CASSSRVTSTDTQYF
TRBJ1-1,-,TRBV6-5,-,TGTGCCAGCAGCCATGACGGTAGCGCAGCTTTCTTT,CASSHDGSAAFF
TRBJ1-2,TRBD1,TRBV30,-,TGTGCCTGGAGCGGGGACAGGGGGCGCGGCTACACCTTC,CAWSGDRGRGYTF
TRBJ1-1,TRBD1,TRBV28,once,TGTGCCAGCATCCGACAGGGAAGTGAAGCTTTCTTT,CASIRQGSEAFF
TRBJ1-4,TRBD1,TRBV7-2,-,TGTGCCAGCAGCTTCGCCGGGACAGGGCGGGAAAAACTGTTTTTT,CASSFAGTGREKLFF
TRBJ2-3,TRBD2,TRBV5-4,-,TGTGCCAGCAGTTCAGCGGGGGGTAGCACAGATACGCAGTATTTT,CASSSAGGSTDTQYF